This T cell receptor beta chain was observed in a study of cytomegalovirus exposure and HLA in healthy donors. In germline, CDR1 is SGHAT, CDR2 FQNNGV. The germline V and J ends were trimmed by 3 bases and 0 bases, with 9 bases remaining between them. The CDR3 is made up of 15 amino acids. This PCR relied on a set of 60 Vbeta primers and 13 Jbeta primers. TCRdb keeps only in-frame clones here, not all; method: immunoSEQ multiplex PCR. Of fewer than 150,000 clones listed, 70% to 85% were seen once; the top ten hold roughly 3.5%. V is TRBV11-2 and J is TRBJ1-3, with TRBD1 as a possible D gene (6 bases). The sample was PBMCs. The clonotype originates from a human donor in good health. The CDR3 loop reads CASSFRGGSGNTIYF. The CDR3 DNA follows: TGTGCCAGCAGCTTTAGAGGGGGCTCTGGAAACACCATATATTTT.